Following are 32 T cell receptor beta chains from one sample sequenced in a study of cytomegalovirus exposure and HLA in healthy donors. The study ran its PCR with 60 Vbeta and 13 Jbeta primers. Sequenced by immunoSEQ multiplex PCR; TCRdb stores in-frame clones only, minus some. The profile shows 85,000 to 110,000 clones, about 71% of them singletons. Sequencing was performed on PBMCs. Source of these receptors: a woman aged 50 to 60 in good health and CMV-seronegative.

This clone was counted between two and nine times. The chain joins TRBV6-1 to TRBJ2-5; no reliable D call. The germline CDR1 and CDR2 sequences are MNHNS and SASEGT. The CDR3 is 13 residues long. Trimming left V 8 bases short and J 4 bases short, with 14 bases between. CDR3 coding DNA: TGTGCCAGCGTATCAGGTGTACGAGAGACCCAGTACTTC. Translating it yields CASVSGVRETQYF.

The rearrangement uses TRBV7-2 and TRBJ2-1, with D maybe TRBD2 (7 bases). Trimming pared 5 bases from V and 9 bases from J, leaving 26 bases between. Germline loops: CDR1 SGHTA, CDR2 FQGNSA. CDR3 size: 17 residues. CDR3 nucleotide sequence: TGTGCCAGCAGCCTCGAAGGGGGTAGCGGGTTTGTTGGTGAGCAGTTCTTC. This gives the protein CASSLEGGSGFVGEQFF.

This clone was detected a few times. The chain has TRBV27 and TRBJ2-7; 7 nucleotides align to TRBD1. Germline V gives CDR1 MNHEY, CDR2 SMNVEV (reference sequence). The CDR3 is 14 residues long. V shed 2 bases and J 1 base; nucleotides not matched to a gene: 2. The CDR3 nucleotides are TGTGCCAGCAGTTTAGCGACAGGGTCCTACGAGCAGTACTTC. It is translated as CASSLATGSYEQYF.

The rearrangement links TRBV7-3 to TRBJ2-1; no clear D gene. V was clipped by 3 bases and J by 9 bases, with 12 bases between them. CDR1 is SGHTA and CDR2 is FQGTGA in the germline V gene. The CDR3 length is 13 residues. In DNA, the CDR3 is TGTGCCAGCAGCTTGTTCGGGTCCAGTGAGCAGTTCTTC. This codes for CASSLFGSSEQFF.

The table lists this clone with a few counts. The chain has TRBV19 and TRBJ2-7; a weak D match, TRBD1 (5 bases). Germline V lookup: CDR1 LNHDA, CDR2 SQIVND (reference sequence). CDR3 length: 11 residues. V shed 8 bases and J shed 3 bases, with 8 bases lying between them. CDR3 nucleotide sequence: TGTGCCAGTCTCAGGGTCTACGAGCAGTACTTC. This translates into CASLRVYEQYF.

This clone occurred once. The chain recombines TRBV5-4 with TRBJ2-5; the match to TRBD2 covers 8 bases. The CDR3 has 14 residues. Germline V gives CDR1 SGHNT, CDR2 YYREEE (reference sequence). The V and J ends lost 3 bases and 5 bases, in that order; junction bases with no gene match: 6. In nucleotides, the CDR3 is TGTGCCAGCAGCTCGGGAGGGACTGGGGAGACCCAGTACTTC. It codes for CASSSGGTGETQYF.

The chain combines TRBV7-9 with TRBJ1-1; TRBD1 aligns across 7 bases. J gave up 4 bases and V 1 base, and 3 bases lay outside the gene matches. This CDR3 contains 14 residues. The germline CDR1 and CDR2 sequences are SEHNR and FQNEAQ (reference sequence). In DNA form, the CDR3 reads TGTGCCAGCAGCTTAGTAGGGGGCGGCACTGAAGCTTTCTTT. Protein: CASSLVGGGTEAFF.

The table lists this clone with a few counts. The chain couples TRBV5-1 to TRBJ2-5; TRBD1 aligns across 7 bases. V shed 0 bases, J shed 5 bases, and the junction held 4 bases outside the gene matches. Germline V lookup: CDR1 SGHRS, CDR2 YFSETQ. The CDR3 totals 14 residues. In DNA, the CDR3 is TGCGCCAGCAGCTTGGCAGGGGGTCCGGAGACCCAGTACTTC. This gives the protein CASSLAGGPETQYF.

This clone was seen a few times. The chain joins TRBV28 to TRBJ1-5; 9 nucleotides match TRBD1. The CDR3 length is 17 residues. V dropped 7 bases and J dropped 2; count of bases not matched to a gene: 12. Germline V gene lookup returns CDR1 MDHEN and CDR2 SYDVKM. The CDR3 nucleotides are TGTGCCAGCATTGAGGGACAGGGAAGGTTTGGCAATCAGCCCCAGCATTTT. Its translation: CASIEGQGRFGNQPQHF.

This clone occurred once. The genes are TRBV6-5 and TRBJ2-7; 13 bases fit TRBD2. The J call is in doubt because the DNA end fits TRBJ2-1 better. The CDR3 totals 15 residues. Germline V gene data show CDR1 as MNHEY and CDR2 as SVGAGI. CDR3 loop: CASSYSPRTSGGQFF. In nucleotides, the CDR3 is TGTGCCAGCAGTTACTCGCCTCGGACTAGCGGGGGCCAGTTCTTC.

The chain has TRBV7-8 and TRBJ2-7; no firm D call. The CDR3 runs to 15 residues. Looked up from germline, CDR1 is SGHVS and CDR2 is FQNEAQ. Trimming removed 3 bases at V and 2 bases at J, with 14 bases between. As DNA, the CDR3 is TGTGCCAGCAGCTTGTCGGTGTCCGGTCCCTACGAGCAGTACTTC. It is translated as CASSLSVSGPYEQYF.

The chain employs TRBV18 and TRBJ2-3; TRBD2 agrees at 10 bases. In germline, CDR1 is KGHSH, CDR2 LQKENI. The CDR3 consists of 17 residues. The ends lost 3 bases at V and 6 bases at J; junction bases unmatched: 12. The CDR3 nucleotides read TGTGCCAGCTCACCCCCCGGCCAGCGGGGGGGCCGCGATACGCAGTATTTT. Protein product: CASSPPGQRGGRDTQYF.

Of note for this clone: Other DNA sequences of this sample code for an identical CDR3. The chain recombines TRBV10-2 with TRBJ2-5; D gene unclear. Trimming took off 3 bases at V and 5 bases at J, with 10 bases between the two ends. Germline V CDR1 and CDR2: WSHSY, SAAADI. The CDR3 covers 13 residues. The CDR3 DNA reads TGCGCCAGCAGTGATGCCCTACGGGAGACCCAGTACTTC. Its translation: CASSDALRETQYF.

The chain links TRBV5-1 to TRBJ1-2; no firm D call. This CDR3 comprises 13 residues. Germline V lookup: CDR1 SGHRS, CDR2 YFSETQ. V was shortened by 0 bases and J by 4 bases, with 7 bases between the two germline ends. The CDR3 loop reads CASSLELSYGYTF. The CDR3 coding sequence is TGCGCCAGCAGCTTGGAGCTATCCTATGGCTACACCTTC.

The chain is built from TRBV15 and TRBJ1-5; D gene unclear. Germline CDR1 is LNHNV and CDR2 is YYDKDF (reference sequence). CDR3 length: 15 residues. V lost 0 bases, J lost 2 bases, and 8 bases lay in between. Here the CDR3 reads CATSRETLGNQPQHF. The CDR3 DNA is TGTGCCACCAGCAGAGAAACCCTAGGCAATCAGCCCCAGCATTTT.

As DNA, the CDR3 is TGTGCCAGCAGCGTAAGACCAAATCTAGCGCGTCTTCCCCTAAACATTCAGTACTTC. Protein product: CASSVRPNLARLPLNIQYF. The chain uses TRBV2 and TRBJ2-4; maybe TRBD2 (6 bases). Germline assignment: CDR1 SNHLY and CDR2 FYNNEI. CDR3 length: 19 amino acids. Trimming cost V 6 bases and J 6 bases, with 30 bases left between them.

The chain couples TRBV18 to TRBJ2-2; a possible D gene is TRBD2 (6 bases). V gave up 0 bases and J gave up 9 bases, with 20 bases separating them. Germline V lookup: CDR1 KGHSH, CDR2 LQKENI. The CDR3 totals 17 residues. The CDR3 reads CASSPPFGAGLRRELFF. As DNA, the CDR3 is TGTGCCAGCTCACCACCGTTTGGAGCGGGCCTCCGAAGGGAGCTGTTTTTT.

The count of this clone is one. The chain uses TRBV5-1 and TRBJ1-6; unclear D gene. Germline CDR1 reads SGHRS; CDR2 reads YFSETQ. V lost 0 bases, J lost 5 bases, and 6 bases lay in between. There are 14 residues in the CDR3. This CDR3 is CASSLALDNSPLHF. The DNA of the CDR3 is TGCGCCAGCAGCTTGGCCCTCGATAATTCACCCCTCCACTTT.

J is TRBJ2-7 and V is TRBV19, with 14 bases aligning to TRBD2. The CDR3 extends over 16 amino acids. The V gene's germline CDR1 is LNHDA and CDR2 SQIVND (reference sequence). With 5 bases clipped from V and 4 bases from J, the junction kept 7 bases outside the gene matches. The CDR3 region has the DNA TGTGCCAGTAGTTCAGGGGGGACTAGCGGGAGTTACGAGCAGTACTTC. Translated, it gives CASSSGGTSGSYEQYF.

The rearrangement joins TRBV5-1 to TRBJ2-3; 8 nucleotides match TRBD1. The J segment lost 2 bases and the V segment lost 0 bases, leaving 2 bases of the junction unmatched. Looked up from germline, CDR1 is SGHRS and CDR2 is YFSETQ. CDR3 length equals 15 residues. The CDR3 loop reads CASSLVGQDTDTQYF. As DNA, the CDR3 is TGCGCCAGCAGCTTGGTGGGACAGGACACAGATACGCAGTATTTT.

The J gene is TRBJ1-2, the V gene TRBV18, with a weak D call TRBD1 (6 bases). CDR3 size: 15 residues. The germline gives CDR1 KGHSH, CDR2 LQKENI. V dropped 4 bases and J dropped 3 bases, with 15 bases sitting between them. DNA for the CDR3: TGTGCCAGCTCACTTTCCCCAGGGGACGACTATGGCTACACCTTC. This codes for CASSLSPGDDYGYTF.

This clone has just one count. The rearrangement joins TRBV7-9 to TRBJ2-7; 14 bases are shared with TRBD2. The CDR3 is 16 residues long. Unmatched junction bases numbered 5, after V lost 4 bases and J lost 3 bases. The germline gives CDR1 SEHNR, CDR2 FQNEAQ (reference sequence). The CDR3 spells CASSSAGLAGVYEQYF. The CDR3 DNA sequence: TGTGCCAGCAGCTCGGCGGGACTAGCGGGAGTCTACGAGCAGTACTTC. Complete variable domain (other parts from reference TRBV7-9 and TRBJ2-7): DTGVSQNPRHKITKRGQNVTFRCDPISEHNRLYWYRQTLGQGPEFLTYFQNEAQLEKSRLLSDRFSAERPKGSFSTLEIQRTEQGDSAMYLCASSSAGLAGVYEQYFGPGTRLTVT.

The chain couples TRBV11-2 to TRBJ1-2; D perhaps matches TRBD1 (5 bases). Germline values: CDR1 SGHAT, CDR2 FQNNGV. Trimming left V 5 bases short and J 4 bases short, with 23 bases between. The CDR3 extends over 17 amino acids. CDR3 in amino acids: CASSTPPGTKTSYGYTF. CDR3 sequence (DNA): TGTGCCAGCAGCACTCCCCCCGGGACTAAGACCTCCTATGGCTACACCTTC.

V usage is TRBV27 and J usage is TRBJ2-3, with 10 bases fitting TRBD2. Germline values: CDR1 MNHEY, CDR2 SMNVEV (reference sequence). This CDR3 is built from 15 residues. Trimming at V came to 2 bases and at J to 4 bases, leaving 3 bases not matched to a gene. The DNA for the CDR3 is TGTGCCAGCAGTTTACTAGCGGGAGACGCAGATACGCAGTATTTT. This encodes CASSLLAGDADTQYF.

This clone was detected only a few times. The chain is built from TRBV4-1 and TRBJ1-1; no clear D gene. Trimming took 0 bases from V and 0 from J, leaving 11 bases between them. This CDR3 region has 16 residues. Per the germline V gene, CDR1 is MGHRA and CDR2 is YSYEKL. The CDR3 sequence is CASSQDERPMNTEAFF. The CDR3 DNA sequence: TGCGCCAGCAGCCAAGATGAGAGGCCCATGAACACTGAAGCTTTCTTT.

This rearrangement joins TRBV11-2 to TRBJ1-1; tentatively, D is TRBD1 (5 bases). Germline assignment: CDR1 SGHAT and CDR2 FQNNGV. Trimming took 5 bases from V and 0 from J, leaving 16 bases between them. CDR3 length: 16 amino acids. This CDR3 is CASSLQGGDMNTEAFF. The CDR3 DNA follows: TGTGCCAGCAGCCTCCAGGGTGGGGATATGAACACTGAAGCTTTCTTT.

The V gene is TRBV2, the J gene TRBJ1-2, with D perhaps matching TRBD1 (5 bases). The V and J ends lost 6 bases and 1 base respectively, with 9 bases between them. There are 13 residues in the CDR3. From germline, CDR1 is SNHLY and CDR2 FYNNEI. The CDR3: CASRDDSNYGYTF. CDR3 nucleotides: TGTGCCAGCAGGGACGACAGTAACTATGGCTACACCTTC.

V is TRBV27 and J is TRBJ1-2; 7 bases match TRBD1. The germline V gene has CDR1 MNHEY and CDR2 SMNVEV (reference sequence). V was pared by 5 bases and J by 3 bases, with 3 bases of the junction left unmatched. The CDR3 length is 13 residues. CDR3 sequence: CASSQTGHYGYTF. DNA for the CDR3: TGTGCCAGCAGTCAGACAGGGCACTATGGCTACACCTTC.

Turning to this clone: Mismatch with germline at one junction end may stem from a read error. The genes are TRBV2 and TRBJ2-7; possibly TRBD1 for D (6 bases). The germline CDR1 and CDR2 sequences are SNHLY and FYNNEI. The CDR3 runs 13 residues. The CDR3 DNA is TGTGCCAACAGTGGGTTGACAGGTCACGAGCAGTACTTC. This gives the protein CANSGLTGHEQYF. Combining the CDR3 with reference TRBV2 and TRBJ2-7 gives the whole variable domain EPEVTQTPSHQVTQMGQEVILRCVPISNHLYFYWYRQILGQKVEFLVSFYNNEISEKSEIFDDQFSVERPDGSNFTLKIRSTKLEDSAMYFCANSGLTGHEQYFGPGTRLTVT.

The V gene is TRBV5-4, the J gene TRBJ2-3; D is possibly TRBD2 (6 bases). This CDR3 is built from 18 residues. Germline CDR1 and CDR2: SGHNT and YYREEE (reference sequence). V lost 4 bases and J 0 bases, leaving 21 bases between the germline ends. The CDR3 protein is CASSLRAVGGTSTDTQYF. Written as DNA, the CDR3 is TGTGCCAGCAGCCTTAGGGCGGTCGGGGGTACTAGCACAGATACGCAGTATTTT.

This rearrangement joins TRBV11-3 to TRBJ2-7; tentatively, D is TRBD2 (6 bases). Trimming shortened V by 0 bases and J by 4 bases, and 7 bases separated the two germline ends. From germline, CDR1 is SGHNT and CDR2 YENEEA. This CDR3 contains 13 residues. CDR3 region: CASSLEAGYEQYF. CDR3 in DNA: TGTGCCAGCAGCTTAGAGGCGGGATACGAGCAGTACTTC.

This clone was counted a few times. DNA for the CDR3: TGTGCCAGCAGTTTGGCGCCAGGGGTTTGGTCCTACAATGAGCAGTTCTTC. Protein: CASSLAPGVWSYNEQFF. V gene TRBV13 combines with J gene TRBJ2-1; D possibly corresponds to TRBD1 (6 bases). Trimming pared 6 bases from V and 1 base from J, leaving 19 bases between. Germline CDR1 PRHDT, CDR2 FYEKMQ (reference sequence). The CDR3 totals 17 residues. The variable domain in full, with the rest retrieved from reference TRBV13 and TRBJ2-1, is AAGVIQSPRHLIKEKRETATLKCYPIPRHDTVYWYQQGPGQDPQFLISFYEKMQSDKGSIPDRFSAQQFSDYHSELNMSSLELGDSALYFCASSLAPGVWSYNEQFFGPGTRLTVL.